The sequence of this TCR beta chain was determined in a study of technical replicates of blood from four donors. Germline loops: CDR1 GTSNPN, CDR2 SVGIG (reference sequence). This CDR3 spans 14 amino acids. V was pared by 0 bases and J by 7 bases, with 6 bases of the junction left unmatched. Libraries were prepared by immunoSEQ multiplex PCR; TCRdb keeps only in-frame clonotypes and omits some of them. The table lists under 85,000 clones, more than 85% of them singletons. The chain joins TRBV30 to TRBJ2-1, with 7 nucleotides matching TRBD2. This clonotype was sampled from a human donor in good health. Some clones in this sample may be carry-over from other donors' samples. Sequenced input: T cells isolated from PBMCs. DNA of the CDR3: TGTGCCTGGAGTGTACTTAGCGGGCGAAATGAGCAGTTCTTC. Encoded protein: CAWSVLSGRNEQFF.